The present T cell receptor (beta chain) was sequenced within a study of shared clonotypes between healthy human individuals. Study-wide findings and caveats: Rarefaction showed that sequencing of sorted subsets was incomplete (despite large depth). Blood was the only sampled material, and tissue repertoires likely differ.

As for this clone: The antigen is not known.

Germline CDR1 and CDR2: MNHNY and SVGAGI (reference sequence). V was trimmed by 7 bases and J by 1 base, leaving 17 bases between them. This CDR3 is built from 15 residues. This was a deep-level run. As originally analysed: ImmunoSEQ junction-only sequences lacked quality scores, so their filtering differed. The protocol was immunoSEQ multiplex PCR, while the TCRdb copy is restricted to in-frame clones and leaves out a portion. V and J calls and clone size are as listed in that table; D and trimming were resolved from the DNA. The data hold approximately 2,200,000 clones, with just over 90% observed a single time. The naive CD8 subset, CD45RO-negative cells positively selected for CCR7, excluded terminally differentiated effector memory CD45RA+ cells.

Material: naive CD8+ T cells from PBMCs. The sequence was collected from a young man in good health. Some clones in this sample may be carry-over from other donors' samples. The rearrangement links TRBV6-6 to TRBJ2-7; TRBD1 might be the D (6 bases). DNA of the CDR3: TGTGCCAGCAATAAAGACAGGTTGCTATCCTACGAGCAGTACTTC. It translates to CASNKDRLLSYEQYF.